Listed here is a single T cell receptor beta chain. This may stem from a read error, because a much larger clone lies one nucleotide away. MiXCR, run by TCRdb on the 5' RACE reads, gives a single entry per CDR3 protein. This table holds nearly 550,000 distinct CDR3 sequences, 15% to 20% found once. The germline V gene has CDR1 MNHEY and CDR2 SVGAGI. With 6 bases removed from V and 4 bases from J, the gap between germline ends came to 6 bases. This CDR3 contains 11 residues. This specimen comes from a study of T cells after yellow fever vaccination. Study summary: Low-cell-number fractions were prepared with SMART-Seq v4 Ultra Low Input.

The source is a man younger than 40 who received the YFV17D yellow fever vaccine. Source: PBMCs, taken 15 days after the yellow fever booster vaccination. The chain is built from TRBV6-5 and TRBJ2-5; D is uncertain. The CDR3: CASRPLETQYF. As DNA, the CDR3 is TGTGCCAGCAGACCCCTAGAGACCCAGTACTTC.